The T cell receptor (beta chain) described here comes from a study of T-cell reconstitution after alpha-beta-depleted transplantation in children. Germline CDR1 is SGHDT and CDR2 is YYEEEE. The CDR3 contains 17 residues. After removal of 0 bases from V and 0 bases from J, the junction contained 5 bases not matched to a gene. The TCRbeta library was prepared with unique molecular identifiers. TCRdb reanalysed the PCR reads using MiXCR and keeps one entry per CDR3 protein. The sample has about 400,000 distinct CDR3 sequences, roughly 20% seen once. The V call is TRBV5-6, the J call TRBJ1-5; 8 bases fit TRBD1. The sequence was collected from a human donor who donated a stem cell graft to a child with acute myeloid leukemia. Sequences were derived from PBMCs from the stem cell graft donor, sampled from the stem cell graft. CDR3: CASSLGRGPYSNQPQHF. The CDR3 bases are TGTGCCAGCAGCTTGGGCAGGGGGCCCTATAGCAATCAGCCCCAGCATTTT.